The 9 T cell receptor beta chains below were found in one sample sequenced in a study of blood T cell repertoires in COVID-19 (dated by TCRdb to the early 2020s). The library was obtained by the immunoSEQ multiplex PCR assay. The table was pulled from immuneACCESS by TCRdb, which kept in-frame rearrangements only. Such tables lose some clones; where checked, under half of the loss comes from unresolved V genes, and the rest has no known cause. The sample contains roughly 29,000 clones, approximately 88% of them found a single time. The top ten constitute 3.5% of the sample. Sequenced input: peripheral blood. The receptor source for this set is a human donor in a cohort sampled during active COVID-19.

The chain uses TRBV30 and TRBJ1-3, with TRBD1 matching over 10 bases. With 5 bases clipped from V and 3 bases from J, the junction kept 4 bases outside the gene matches. Germline lookup yields CDR1 GTSNPN and CDR2 SVGIG (reference sequence). The CDR3 length is 14 residues. For the CDR3, the DNA is TGTGCCTGGCGGGGACAGGGGAGTGGAAACACCATATATTTT. This translates into CAWRGQGSGNTIYF. Full variable domain (remainder filled in from reference TRBV30 and TRBJ1-3): SQTIHQWPATLVQPVGSPLSLECTVEGTSNPNLYWYRQAAGRGLQLLFYSVGIGQISSEVPQNLSASRPQDRQFILSSKKLLLSDSGFYLCAWRGQGSGNTIYFGEGSWLTVV.

The chain links TRBV6-2 or TRBV6-3 to TRBJ1-1; 9 bases fit TRBD1. V shed 4 bases, J shed 5 bases, and the junction held 5 bases outside the gene matches. Germline CDR1 MNHEY, CDR2 SVGEGT. This CDR3 is built from 14 residues. In nucleotides, the CDR3 is TGTGCCAGCAGTTTGTCCGGGACAGGGACTGAAGCTTTCTTT. Its protein product is CASSLSGTGTEAFF.

This chain joins TRBV5-8 and TRBJ1-1; D is unresolved. The CDR3 is made up of 11 amino acids. V dropped 1 base and J dropped 7 bases, with 5 bases sitting between them. Germline V CDR1 and CDR2: SGHTS, YDEGEE. Written as DNA, the CDR3 is TGTGCCAGCAGCTTGAGAGGTGAAGCTTTCTTT. Its protein is CASSLRGEAFF.

The count of this clone is one. V and J are TRBV7-2 and TRBJ2-2; D might be TRBD2 (5 bases). The V gene lost 4 bases and the J gene lost 0 bases, with 9 bases spanning the gap. The CDR3 covers 15 residues. CDR1 and CDR2 (germline): SGHTA, FQGNSA. CDR3: CASSWRAANTGELFF. The CDR3 nucleotides read TGTGCCAGCAGCTGGCGGGCTGCGAACACCGGGGAGCTGTTTTTT.

The CDR3 DNA sequence: TGTGCCAGTAGTATAGACACCTACTCTGGAAACACCATATATTTT. It translates to CASSIDTYSGNTIYF. The chain has TRBV19 and TRBJ1-3, with D uncertain. Germline loops: CDR1 LNHDA, CDR2 SQIVND (reference sequence). This CDR3 is built from 15 residues. The germline V and J ends were trimmed by 0 bases and 0 bases, with 6 bases remaining between them.

This clone was counted a single time. The gene calls are TRBV6-6 and TRBJ1-1; 10 bases match TRBD1. The CDR3 is 15 amino acids. The germline V gene has CDR1 MNHNY and CDR2 SVGAGI (reference sequence). V was pared by 4 bases and J by 4 bases, with 6 bases of the junction left unmatched. This CDR3 is CASSSGQGRVTEAFF. CDR3 bases: TGTGCCAGCAGTTCGGGACAGGGGAGAGTCACTGAAGCTTTCTTT.

The chain recombines TRBV4-2 with TRBJ2-1; TRBD1 is a possible D gene (6 bases). The germline V and J ends were trimmed by 4 bases and 5 bases, with 9 bases remaining between them. Germline values: CDR1 LGHNA, CDR2 YNFKEQ. This CDR3 is built from 13 residues. CDR3 residues: CASSRDIDNEQFF. In DNA, the CDR3 is TGTGCCAGCAGCCGGGACATCGACAATGAGCAGTTCTTC.

This chain links TRBV3-1 (or the pseudogene TRBV3-2) with TRBJ1-2; tentatively, D is TRBD1 (6 bases). Germline loops: CDR1 LGHDT, CDR2 YNNKEL (reference sequence). The length of the CDR3 is 17 residues. Between the trimmed V and J ends, which lost 0 bases and 3 bases, there was a span of 17 bases. The CDR3 DNA follows: TGTGCCAGCAGCCAAGATCCGGCGACAGGAGCAGACTATGGCTACACCTTC. Protein product: CASSQDPATGADYGYTF.

This clone has more than one count but fewer than ten. This rearrangement joins TRBV2 to TRBJ1-1; tentative D call: TRBD1 (5 bases). V was shortened by 7 bases and J by 6 bases, with 18 bases between the two germline ends. The CDR3 is made up of 14 amino acids. CDR1 and CDR2 (germline): SNHLY, FYNNEI. CDR3 in DNA: TGTGCCAGCACCAAGGGGCCAGGATGGCCTGAAGCTTTCTTT. Translated: CASTKGPGWPEAFF.